This entry is about one TCR beta chain. Naive CD8 cells comprised CD45RO-negative, CCR7-positively selected cells, excluding terminally differentiated effector memory CD45RA+ cells. Every subset's genomic DNA went evenly onto several immunoSEQ plates. Data came from immunoSEQ multiplex PCR; TCRdb stores just in-frame clones and leaves some out. This table has roughly 810,000 clones, roughly 96% appearing once. V lost 6 bases and J lost 10, with 10 bases in between. CDR3 size: 11 residues. Germline V gives CDR1 MNHEY, CDR2 SVGAGI. These data belong to a study of shared clonotypes between healthy human individuals.

The sequenced sample was naive CD8+ T cells sorted from blood. This TCR was recovered from a young man in good health. The chain is built from TRBV6-5 and TRBJ2-1; the D gene could be TRBD1 or TRBD2 (5 bases each). The chain's CDR3 is CASSYRGEQFF. DNA of the CDR3: TGTGCCAGCAGCTACCGGGGCGAGCAGTTCTTC.